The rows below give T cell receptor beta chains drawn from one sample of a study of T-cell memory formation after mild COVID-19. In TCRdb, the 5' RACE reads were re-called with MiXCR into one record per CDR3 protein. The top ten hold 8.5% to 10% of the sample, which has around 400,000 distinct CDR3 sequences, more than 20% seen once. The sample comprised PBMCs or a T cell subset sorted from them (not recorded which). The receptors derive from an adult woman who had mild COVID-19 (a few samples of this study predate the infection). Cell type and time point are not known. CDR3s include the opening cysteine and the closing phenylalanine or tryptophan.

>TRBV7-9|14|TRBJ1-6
CASSRRDGDSPLHF
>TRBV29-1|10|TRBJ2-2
CSVVDGELFF
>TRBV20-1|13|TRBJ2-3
CSATRDSTDTQYF
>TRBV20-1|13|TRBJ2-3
CSANYREADTQYF
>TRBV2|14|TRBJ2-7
CASSEGAGAGEQYF
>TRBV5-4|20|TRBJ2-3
CASSLSWTSGGARSTDTQYF
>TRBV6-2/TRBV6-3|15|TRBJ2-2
CASSYSTVNTGELFF
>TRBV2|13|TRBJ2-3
CASSAGTPDTQYF
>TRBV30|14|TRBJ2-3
CAWSVGGTGYTQYF
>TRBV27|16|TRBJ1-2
CASSSLDRANNYGYTF
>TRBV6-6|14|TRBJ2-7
CASKAERRDYEQYF
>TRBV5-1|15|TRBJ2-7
CASSSRQGISYEQYF
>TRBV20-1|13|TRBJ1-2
CSARAGPGYGYTF
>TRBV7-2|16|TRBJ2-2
CASSLGLLARTGELFF
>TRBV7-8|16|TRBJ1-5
CASSPRGGVLYQPQHF
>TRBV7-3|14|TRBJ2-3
CASSPGGQTDTQYF
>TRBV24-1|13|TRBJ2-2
CATRQANTGELFF
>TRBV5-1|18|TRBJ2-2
CASSGRTSGRANTGELFF
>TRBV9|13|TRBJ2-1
CASGSKDYNEQFF
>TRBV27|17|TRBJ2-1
CASSLNPVRSSYNEQFF
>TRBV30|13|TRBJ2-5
CAWSTGWRETQYF
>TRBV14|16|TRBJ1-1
CASSARTGNVYTEAFF
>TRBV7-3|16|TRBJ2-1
CASSLKGLASYNEQFF
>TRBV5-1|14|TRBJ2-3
CASSLEEPWDTQYF
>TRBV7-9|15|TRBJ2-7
CASSLGTRQPYEQYF
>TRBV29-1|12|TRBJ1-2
CSASGALDGYTF
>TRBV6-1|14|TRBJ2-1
CASDSGGARGEQFF
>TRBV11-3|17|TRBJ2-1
CASSLLAGLNRYNEQFF
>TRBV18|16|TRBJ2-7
CASSPRAGIDSYEQYF
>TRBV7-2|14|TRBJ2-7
CASSLGVSSYEQYF
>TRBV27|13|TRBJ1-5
CAPNGGYNQPQHF
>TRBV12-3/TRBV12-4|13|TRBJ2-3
CASSFGGPGTQYF
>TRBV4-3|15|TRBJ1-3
CASSQGTGVGNTIYF
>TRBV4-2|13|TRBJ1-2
CASSQDDTPWVTF
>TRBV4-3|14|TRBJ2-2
CASSQEWSGEGLFF
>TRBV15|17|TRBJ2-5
CATSRGSLAGTQETQYF
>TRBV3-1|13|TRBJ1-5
CASSQGDNQPQHF
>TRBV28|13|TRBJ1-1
CATFRTRRTEAFF
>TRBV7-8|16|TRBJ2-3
CASSLAGQGARDTQYF
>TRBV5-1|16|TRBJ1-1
CASSLDAHNMNTEAFF
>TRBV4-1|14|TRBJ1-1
CASSHPDMNTEAFF
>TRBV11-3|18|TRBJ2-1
CASSLDHLAGGPVHEQFF
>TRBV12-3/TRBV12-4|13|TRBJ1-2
CASSNTGANGYTF
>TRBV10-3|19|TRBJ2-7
CAISEGPPATGTDNNEQYF
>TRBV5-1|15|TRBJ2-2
CASSLGGSRDGELFF
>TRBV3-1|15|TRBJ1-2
CASSPGQALGYGYTF
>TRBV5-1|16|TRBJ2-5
CASSFGQGGYQETQYF
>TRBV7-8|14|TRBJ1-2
CASSLGRTFYGYTF
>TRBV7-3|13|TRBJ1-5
CASSQTSGQPQHF
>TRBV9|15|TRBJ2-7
CASSVRAGGSYEQYF
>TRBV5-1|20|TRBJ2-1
CASSPGLASVWRSSYNEQFF
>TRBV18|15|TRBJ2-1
CASSPPVTSGDEQFF
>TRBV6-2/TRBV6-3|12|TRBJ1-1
CASSYPRTEAFF
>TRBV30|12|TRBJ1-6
CAWRFNNSPLHF
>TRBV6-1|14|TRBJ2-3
CASLGGLSTDTQYF
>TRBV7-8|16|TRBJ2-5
CASSLGGGAILATQYF
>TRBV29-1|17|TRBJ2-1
CSVGGFSSGGRLDEQFF
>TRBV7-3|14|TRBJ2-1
CASSLQAGYNEQFF
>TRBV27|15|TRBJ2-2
CASSGPGQSSGELFF
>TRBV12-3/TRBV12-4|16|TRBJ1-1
CASSPGQGPKNTEAFF